Shown below are 20 T cell receptor beta chains from a single sample sequenced in a study of T cell repertoires in cytomegalovirus infection. MiXCR was run by TCRdb on the reads, yielding one entry per CDR3 protein. There are some 280,000 distinct CDR3 sequences in the sample; about an eighth occur only once, and about 8.7% lies in the top ten. Sequencing was carried out using PBMCs. The receptors were sampled from a human donor in good health (CMV status not recorded). Some clones in this sample may be carry-over from other donors' samples.

V and J are TRBV19 and TRBJ2-7, with D possibly matching TRBD2 (5 bases). The CDR3 sequence is 13 residues long. The V end was cut by 8 bases, the J end by 3 bases, with 14 bases between. Germline CDR1 LNHDA, CDR2 SQIVND (reference sequence). The CDR3 sequence: CASARTGIYEQYF. In DNA, the CDR3 is TGTGCCAGTGCCCGGACGGGAATCTACGAGCAGTACTTC. Full variable domain (remainder filled in from reference TRBV19 and TRBJ2-7): DGGITQSPKYLFRKEGQNVTLSCEQNLNHDAMYWYRQDPGQGLRLIYYSQIVNDFQKGDIAEGYSVSREKKESFPLTVTSAQKNPTAFYLCASARTGIYEQYFGPGTRLTVT.

CDR3 coding DNA: TGCGCCAGCAGTCTCAGTAGCAGGAGTGAGCAGTACTTC. This translates into CASSLSSRSEQYF. V usage is TRBV5-1 and J usage is TRBJ2-7; D remains ambiguous. V was clipped by 5 bases and J by 7 bases, with 16 bases between them. Germline V gene data show CDR1 as SGHRS and CDR2 as YFSETQ. The CDR3 consists of 13 residues.

In regard to this clonotype: Since a much larger clone is just one base distant, this may be a read error. This chain links TRBV6-6 with TRBJ2-1; 9 bases agree with TRBD1. Near its end, the DNA agrees better with TRBJ2-7, so the J call may be wrong. In germline, CDR1 is MNHNY, CDR2 SVGAGI (reference sequence). This CDR3 comprises 15 residues. Here the CDR3 DNA reads TGTGCCAGCAGTAACCTCCGGGACAGGGACAATGAGCAGTACTTC. It codes for CASSNLRDRDNEQYF.

This clonotype was found many times. The CDR3 reads CASSLGLAGGQAEQFF. The CDR3 DNA is TGTGCCAGCAGCTTAGGGCTAGCGGGAGGGCAGGCTGAGCAGTTCTTC. This sequence joins TRBV7-6 and TRBJ2-1; 12 nucleotides match TRBD2. The CDR3 is 16 amino acids. Germline V gene lookup returns CDR1 SGHVS and CDR2 FNYEAQ. V shed 1 base and J 9 bases; nucleotides not matched to a gene: 7.

The CDR3 here is CASKSLAEAFF. CDR3 nucleotide sequence: TGTGCCAGCAAGAGTCTCGCTGAAGCTTTCTTT. V is TRBV6-2 or TRBV6-3 and J is TRBJ1-1; D is ambiguous. Per the germline V gene, CDR1 is MNHEY and CDR2 is SVGEGT. Trimming removed 7 bases from V and 6 bases from J, with 9 bases in between. This CDR3 contains 11 residues.

This chain uses TRBV28 with TRBJ2-2; D not resolved. V lost 3 bases and J 4 bases, leaving 9 bases between the germline ends. CDR1 and CDR2 from the germline V gene are MDHEN and SYDVKM. CDR3 length: 14 residues. The CDR3 region has the DNA TGTGCCAGCAGTTTTCCCTTCCCCACCGGGGAGCTGTTTTTT. Translated: CASSFPFPTGELFF. The whole variable domain, filled in from reference TRBV28 and TRBJ2-2, reads DVKVTQSSRYLVKRTGEKVFLECVQDMDHENMFWYRQDPGLGLRLIYFSYDVKMKEKGDIPEGYSVSREKKERFSLILESASTNQTSMYLCASSFPFPTGELFFGEGSRLTVL.

This clonotype was observed many times. This chain links TRBV7-9 with TRBJ2-1; D may correspond to TRBD1 or TRBD2 (5 bases each). This CDR3 comprises 17 residues. Trimming pared 5 bases from V and 8 bases from J, leaving 25 bases between. Germline V gene data show CDR1 as SEHNR and CDR2 as FQNEAQ (reference sequence). The CDR3 here is CASSRGRVGPFDDEQFF. The CDR3 DNA sequence: TGTGCCAGCAGCCGGGGCAGGGTCGGGCCTTTCGACGATGAGCAGTTCTTC. The full variable domain, rest sourced from reference TRBV7-9 and TRBJ2-1, is DTGVSQNPRHKITKRGQNVTFRCDPISEHNRLYWYRQTLGQGPEFLTYFQNEAQLEKSRLLSDRFSAERPKGSFSTLEIQRTEQGDSAMYLCASSRGRVGPFDDEQFFGPGTRLTVL.

In regard to this clonotype: A read error is possible here, since a much larger clone lies one base away. The conserved phenylalanine or tryptophan normally closing the CDR3 is absent here, so this likely arose from a read error. This chain connects TRBV6-2 or TRBV6-3 to TRBJ1-2; TRBD1 might be the D (5 bases). CDR3 size: 16 residues. The germline CDR1 and CDR2 sequences are MNHEY and SVGEGT. V lost 5 bases, J lost 4 bases, and 20 bases lay in between. The DNA of the CDR3 is TGTGCCAGCAGTCAACAAAATGCGGGACTACTCTATGGCTACACCTTA. This sequence encodes CASSQQNAGLLYGYTL.

J is TRBJ2-1 and V is TRBV19; TRBD1 agrees at 7 bases. In germline, CDR1 is LNHDA, CDR2 SQIVND (reference sequence). V dropped 7 bases and J dropped 0; count of bases not matched to a gene: 3. This CDR3 contains 14 residues. As DNA, the CDR3 is TGTGCCAGTATGGACAGGAGCTCCTACAATGAGCAGTTCTTC. This gives the protein CASMDRSSYNEQFF. Complete variable domain (other parts from reference TRBV19 and TRBJ2-1): DGGITQSPKYLFRKEGQNVTLSCEQNLNHDAMYWYRQDPGQGLRLIYYSQIVNDFQKGDIAEGYSVSREKKESFPLTVTSAQKNPTAFYLCASMDRSSYNEQFFGPGTRLTVL.

V and J are TRBV5-6 and TRBJ1-5, with D maybe TRBD1 (5 bases). This CDR3 contains 13 residues. Trimming removed 1 base from V and 7 bases from J, with 9 bases in between. Germline V lookup: CDR1 SGHDT, CDR2 YYEEEE. The CDR3 region has the DNA TGTGCCAGCAGCTTGTGGGGCGGCCAGCCCCAGCATTTT. This translates into CASSLWGGQPQHF.

As regards this clonotype: This clone may be a read error of a much larger clone one base away. CDR3 sequence (DNA): TGTGCCAGCAGGGGGGGACAGGGGGACACCGGGGAGCTGATTTTT. Amino acid sequence: CASRGGQGDTGELIF. V usage is TRBV28 and J usage is TRBJ2-2; 11 bases fit TRBD1. This CDR3 comprises 15 residues. The germline gives CDR1 MDHEN, CDR2 SYDVKM.

This clonotype was found many times. The chain links TRBV12-3 or TRBV12-4 to TRBJ2-6; unclear D gene. The V end was cut by 2 bases, the J end by 2 bases, with 7 bases between. The CDR3 totals 15 residues. The CDR3 sequence: CASSLFSAGANVLTF. The CDR3 DNA sequence: TGTGCCAGCAGTTTATTTTCCGCTGGGGCCAACGTCCTGACTTTC.

This clonotype was found many times. V gene TRBV7-9 combines with J gene TRBJ2-2, with TRBD2 matching 10 bases. J lost 5 bases, V lost 5 bases, and 8 bases had no gene match. This CDR3 contains 16 residues. Germline V gene data show CDR1 as SEHNR and CDR2 as FQNEAQ (reference sequence). The DNA of the CDR3 is TGTGCCAGCAGCCCACAGCGGGGGGGCCGGACCGGGGAGCTGTTTTTT. Translated, it gives CASSPQRGGRTGELFF.

For the CDR3, the DNA is TGTGCCAGCAGCTTGACAGGGAAGGGACCTACTGAAGCTTTCTTT. Its translation is CASSLTGKGPTEAFF. The genes are TRBV11-2 and TRBJ1-1; 7 bases are a match to TRBD1. The V segment lost 3 bases and the J segment 5 bases; nucleotides outside the gene matches: 9. This CDR3 is built from 15 residues. Germline assignment: CDR1 SGHAT and CDR2 FQNNGV.

The sample holds many counts of this clonotype. The chain links TRBV2 to TRBJ2-3, with 8 bases fitting TRBD2. Germline CDR1 and CDR2: SNHLY and FYNNEI. The length of the CDR3 is 17 residues. V lost 8 bases, J lost 6 bases, and 19 bases stayed unmatched. CDR3 protein: CASRTGGGRQGLDTQYF. As DNA, the CDR3 is TGTGCCAGCCGGACGGGGGGGGGGCGGCAGGGACTTGATACGCAGTATTTT. Full variable domain (missing parts from reference TRBV2 and TRBJ2-3): EPEVTQTPSHQVTQMGQEVILRCVPISNHLYFYWYRQILGQKVEFLVSFYNNEISEKSEIFDDQFSVERPDGSNFTLKIRSTKLEDSAMYFCASRTGGGRQGLDTQYFGPGTRLTVL.

This clonotype showed up many times. This chain uses TRBV28 with TRBJ1-1; D remains ambiguous. Germline V gene sequence: CDR1 MDHEN, CDR2 SYDVKM. Trimming removed 6 bases from V and 1 base from J, with 3 bases in between. The CDR3 length is 11 residues. CDR3 coding DNA: TGTGCCAGCAGGAGGAACACTGAAGCTTTCTTT. As protein: CASRRNTEAFF.

This clonotype has a count of ten or more. V and J are TRBV6-5 and TRBJ2-1; D may be TRBD2 (5 bases). The CDR3 length is 15 residues. Trimming removed 2 bases at V and 2 bases at J, with 10 bases between. Germline V lookup: CDR1 MNHEY, CDR2 SVGAGI. This CDR3 reads CASSYKRSPYNEQFF. As DNA, the CDR3 is TGTGCCAGCAGTTACAAGCGGAGTCCCTACAATGAGCAGTTCTTC.

This clonotype was counted a few times. The V and J genes are TRBV7-2 and TRBJ2-7, with 8 nucleotides matching TRBD2. CDR1 and CDR2 from the germline V gene are SGHTA and FQGNSA. The V segment lost 10 bases and the J segment 1 base; nucleotides outside the gene matches: 9. The CDR3 is made up of 14 amino acids. The CDR3 region is CATSGTSLSYEQYF. Here the CDR3 DNA reads TGTGCCACTTCAGGGACTAGTTTGTCCTACGAGCAGTACTTC.

Only a few counts were recorded for this clonotype. The chain is built from TRBV29-1 and TRBJ2-7; 10 bases are a match to TRBD2. Germline trimming cut 7 bases from V and 1 base from J; bases unmatched to any gene: 13. This CDR3 is built from 16 residues. Per the germline V gene, CDR1 is SQVTM and CDR2 is ANQGSEA. The CDR3 coding sequence is TGCAGCGCCCGGGGGCCTAGCGGGAGAGCTTCCTACGAGCAGTACTTC. This translates into CSARGPSGRASYEQYF.

This clonotype has ten or more counts. The gene calls are TRBV7-2 and TRBJ2-7; D is uncertain. Trimming cost V 3 bases and J 1 base, with 7 bases left between them. Germline CDR1 and CDR2: SGHTA and FQGNSA. The CDR3 consists of 13 residues. The DNA for the CDR3 is TGTGCCAGCAGCTTCTCATTGTCCTACGAGCAGTACTTC. It codes for CASSFSLSYEQYF. The full variable domain, in which reference TRBV7-2 and TRBJ2-7 provide the parts outside the CDR3, is GAGVSQSPSNKVTEKGKDVELRCDPISGHTALYWYRQSLGQGLEFLIYFQGNSAPDKSGLPSDRFSAERTGGSVSTLTIQRTQQEDSAVYLCASSFSLSYEQYFGPGTRLTVT.